This T cell receptor (beta chain) was identified in a study of beta chain features in type 1 diabetes. Every bit of the isolated RNA underwent reverse transcription, so sequencing read expressed TCRB transcripts. Clones were sequenced by immunoSEQ multiplex PCR, and TCRdb holds only the in-frame ones, with some missing. The sample shows 160,000 or so clones, 11% of them seen only once. Germline V gene data show CDR1 as SGHNT and CDR2 as YYREEE (reference sequence). V was clipped by 0 bases and J by 4 bases, with 10 bases between them. The CDR3 contains 14 residues. The rearrangement joins TRBV5-4 to TRBJ2-5; weak D call: TRBD1 (5 bases). The TCR sequence derives from a man in his late teens or twenties in good health. Sample: central memory CD4+ T cells from blood. In DNA, the CDR3 is TGTGCCAGCAGCTTGGGGGGCAGCTCAGAGACCCAGTACTTC. Amino acid sequence: CASSLGGSSETQYF.